Shown below are 27 T cell receptor beta chains from a single sample sequenced in a study of cytomegalovirus exposure and HLA in healthy donors. Primers: 60 Vbeta forward and 13 Jbeta reverse. Method: immunoSEQ multiplex PCR; TCRdb's copy keeps in-frame clones and lacks some. This sample has about 120,000 clones; less than 65% occur once, and the top ten carry about 9.1%. The sample taken for sequencing was PBMCs. All receptors come from a man between 35 and 55 years old in good health and CMV-seropositive.

This chain links TRBV7-8 with TRBJ2-1; the match to TRBD2 covers 14 bases. Trimming removed 3 bases from V and 6 bases from J; junction bases left unmatched: 10. From germline, CDR1 is SGHVS and CDR2 FQNEAQ. This CDR3 has 18 amino acids. CDR3 residues: CASSFPTTGTSGSNEQFF. The DNA for the CDR3 is TGTGCCAGCAGCTTTCCTACCACCGGGACTAGCGGGAGCAATGAGCAGTTCTTC.

J is TRBJ1-5 and V is TRBV18; no firm D call. Trimming removed 2 bases at V and 4 bases at J, with 9 bases between. Germline CDR1 and CDR2: KGHSH and LQKENI. This CDR3 region has 14 residues. CDR3 sequence reads: CASSPADRNQPQHF. The DNA of the CDR3 is TGTGCCAGCTCACCAGCGGATCGGAATCAGCCCCAGCATTTT. Looking up the rest from reference TRBV18 and TRBJ1-5 gives the full variable domain: NAGVMQNPRHLVRRRGQEARLRCSPMKGHSHVYWYRQLPEEGLKFMVYLQKENIIDESGMPKERFSAEFPKEGPSILRIQQVVRGDSAAYFCASSPADRNQPQHFGDGTRLSIL.

This rearrangement joins TRBV7-2 to TRBJ1-4; a possible D gene is TRBD1 (6 bases). The ends were cut back, 1 base at V and 6 bases at J, with 9 bases in the middle. CDR3 length: 14 residues. In germline, CDR1 is SGHTA, CDR2 FQGNSA. CDR3 nucleotide sequence: TGTGCCAGCAGCTTAGGCCAGGGGTATGAAAAACTGTTTTTT. This sequence encodes CASSLGQGYEKLFF. The full variable domain, completed using reference TRBV7-2 and TRBJ1-4, is GAGVSQSPSNKVTEKGKDVELRCDPISGHTALYWYRQSLGQGLEFLIYFQGNSAPDKSGLPSDRFSAERTGGSVSTLTIQRTQQEDSAVYLCASSLGQGYEKLFFGSGTQLSVL.

The chain carries TRBV30 and TRBJ2-1, with 10 positions matching TRBD2. Trimming cost V 2 bases and J 3 bases; bases outside gene matches: 4. CDR1 and CDR2 from the germline V gene are GTSNPN and SVGIG (reference sequence). This CDR3 contains 15 residues. CDR3 nucleotides: TGTGCCTGGAGTCCCGGGACTAGCGACTACAATGAGCAGTTCTTC. This translates into CAWSPGTSDYNEQFF. Based on the CDR3 plus reference TRBV30 and TRBJ2-1, the full variable domain is SQTIHQWPATLVQPVGSPLSLECTVEGTSNPNLYWYRQAAGRGLQLLFYSVGIGQISSEVPQNLSASRPQDRQFILSSKKLLLSDSGFYLCAWSPGTSDYNEQFFGPGTRLTVL.

V gene TRBV29-1 combines with J gene TRBJ1-1; 8 bases are a match to TRBD1. The CDR3 extends over 12 amino acids. V gave up 7 bases and J gave up 3 bases; unmatched junction bases: 4. Germline V gene lookup returns CDR1 SQVTM and CDR2 ANQGSEA. CDR3: CSATDRDTEAFF. The DNA of the CDR3 is TGCAGCGCGACGGACAGGGACACTGAAGCTTTCTTT.

The chain joins TRBV15 to TRBJ1-3, with TRBD1 matching over 9 bases. J gave up 4 bases and V 1 base, and 8 bases lay outside the gene matches. The CDR3 sequence is 17 residues long. Germline CDR1 is LNHNV and CDR2 is YYDKDF (reference sequence). Here the CDR3 reads CATSRGIGTGRGNTIYF. The CDR3 DNA follows: TGTGCCACCAGCAGAGGGATAGGGACAGGGCGGGGAAACACCATATATTTT.

CDR3: CASSERQGQGYATNEKLFF. Written as DNA, the CDR3 is TGTGCCAGCAGTGAGCGCCAGGGACAGGGATACGCAACTAATGAAAAACTGTTTTTT. The rearrangement uses TRBV2 and TRBJ1-4; 9 nucleotides line up with TRBD1. J was trimmed by 0 bases and V by 3 bases; bases with no gene match: 11. The CDR3 spans 19 residues. The germline V gene has CDR1 SNHLY and CDR2 FYNNEI.

V usage is TRBV28 and J usage is TRBJ1-4; no firm D call. Germline CDR1 MDHEN, CDR2 SYDVKM. V shed 3 bases and J shed 7 bases, with 6 bases lying between them. The CDR3 loop spans 12 amino acids. CDR3 in DNA: TGTGCCAGCAGTTTTTCTTTTGAAAAACTGTTTTTT. Translated, it gives CASSFSFEKLFF.

The V call is TRBV7-2, the J call TRBJ2-2; the match to TRBD1 covers 9 bases. Germline CDR1 and CDR2: SGHTA and FQGNSA. V shed 4 bases, J shed 7 bases, and the junction held 7 bases outside the gene matches. The length of the CDR3 is 15 residues. The DNA of the CDR3 is TGTGCCAGCAGCTCACAGGGGGCTCAGGTCGGGGAGCTGTTTTTT. It translates to CASSSQGAQVGELFF. Variable domain in full (rest from reference TRBV7-2 and TRBJ2-2): GAGVSQSPSNKVTEKGKDVELRCDPISGHTALYWYRQSLGQGLEFLIYFQGNSAPDKSGLPSDRFSAERTGGSVSTLTIQRTQQEDSAVYLCASSSQGAQVGELFFGEGSRLTVL.

This CDR3 reads CASSRFDRPSYSNQPQHF. The CDR3 bases are TGTGCCAGCAGCCGGTTCGACAGGCCCTCATATAGCAATCAGCCCCAGCATTTT. This chain links TRBV5-6 with TRBJ1-5, with a tentative D call TRBD1 (6 bases). The CDR3 has 18 residues. The germline V and J ends were trimmed by 4 bases and 0 bases, with 20 bases remaining between them. Germline CDR1 and CDR2: SGHDT and YYEEEE.

The chain couples TRBV5-8 to TRBJ1-6; the D is unclear. Trimming removed 0 bases from V and 9 bases from J, with 13 bases in between. From germline, CDR1 is SGHTS and CDR2 YDEGEE. The CDR3 consists of 15 residues. The DNA of the CDR3 is TGTGCCAGCAGCTTGGTGTTGGGGAGCGGTTCACCCCTCCACTTT. Translating it yields CASSLVLGSGSPLHF.

This clone occurred once. This chain uses TRBV7-3 with TRBJ1-2, with 8 nucleotides matching TRBD1. The CDR3 consists of 13 residues. Germline assignment: CDR1 SGHTA and CDR2 FQGTGA. Trimming at V came to 6 bases and at J to 8 bases, leaving 8 bases not matched to a gene. The CDR3 DNA is TGTGCCAGCAGTCAAACAGGGGGGACAGGCTACACCTTC. Translation: CASSQTGGTGYTF.

This clone was found a few times. V gene TRBV29-1 combines with J gene TRBJ2-3; TRBD2 agrees at 10 bases. Germline CDR1 is SQVTM and CDR2 is ANQGSEA. After removal of 3 bases from V and 0 bases from J, the junction contained 0 bases not matched to a gene. The CDR3 contains 14 residues. This chain's CDR3 is CSVETSGSTDTQYF. The DNA of the CDR3 is TGCAGCGTTGAGACTAGCGGGAGCACAGATACGCAGTATTTT.

This clone occurred once. The chain couples TRBV19 to TRBJ2-7, with TRBD1 identical over 9 bases. Trimming removed 2 bases from V and 6 bases from J; junction bases left unmatched: 8. This CDR3 has 15 residues. Germline assignment: CDR1 LNHDA and CDR2 SQIVND (reference sequence). The CDR3 DNA reads TGTGCCAGTAGTATAATTGGACAGGGGACTGCCGAGCAGTACTTC. Protein: CASSIIGQGTAEQYF.

Concerning this clone itself: Compared with germline, one end of the junction differs, possibly owing to a read error. This chain connects TRBV7-7 to TRBJ2-1; a possible D gene is TRBD2 (5 bases). From germline, CDR1 is SSHAT and CDR2 FNYEAQ (reference sequence). This CDR3 is 13 amino acids long. CDR3 protein: CASSLTRHDEQFF. The CDR3 DNA follows: TGTGCTAGCAGCTTAACTAGACACGATGAGCAGTTCTTC.

This clone was counted between two and nine times. V gene TRBV4-1 combines with J gene TRBJ2-3, with D perhaps matching TRBD1 (6 bases). Germline V gene lookup returns CDR1 MGHRA and CDR2 YSYEKL. The CDR3 totals 16 residues. Trimming left V 4 bases short and J 0 bases short, with 14 bases between. The CDR3 loop is CASSPRDTASTDTQYF. CDR3 coding DNA: TGCGCCAGCAGCCCCAGGGACACTGCTAGCACAGATACGCAGTATTTT.

The V gene is TRBV5-4, the J gene TRBJ2-5, with 10 bases fitting TRBD2. Trimming removed 1 base from V and 2 bases from J; junction bases left unmatched: 2. CDR1 is SGHNT, CDR2 YYREEE, per germline (reference sequence). The CDR3 consists of 15 residues. CDR3 residues: CASSLRTSGQETQYF. The CDR3 nucleotides are TGTGCCAGCAGCTTGAGGACTAGCGGTCAAGAGACCCAGTACTTC.

This rearrangement joins TRBV7-2 to TRBJ2-1; TRBD1 agrees at 10 bases. The junction had 16 bases not matched to a gene; V was cut back by 6 bases and J by 5 bases. Germline values: CDR1 SGHTA, CDR2 FQGNSA. This CDR3 comprises 18 residues. The CDR3 sequence: CASRPKRPGTGENNEQFF. In DNA form, the CDR3 reads TGTGCCAGCAGGCCTAAACGCCCCGGGACAGGGGAAAACAATGAGCAGTTCTTC. The full variable domain, its missing parts supplied by reference TRBV7-2 and TRBJ2-1, is GAGVSQSPSNKVTEKGKDVELRCDPISGHTALYWYRQSLGQGLEFLIYFQGNSAPDKSGLPSDRFSAERTGGSVSTLTIQRTQQEDSAVYLCASRPKRPGTGENNEQFFGPGTRLTVL.

The J gene is TRBJ1-1, the V gene TRBV5-1, with 9 bases identical to TRBD1. V trimming: 4 bases; J trimming: 3 bases; junction bases outside the gene matches: 7. CDR3 size: 15 residues. From germline, CDR1 is SGHRS and CDR2 YFSETQ. CDR3 amino acids: CASSGRQGGDTEAFF. The CDR3 nucleotides are TGCGCCAGCAGCGGGAGACAGGGGGGCGACACTGAAGCTTTCTTT.

Here the CDR3 DNA reads TGTGCCAGCAGCTTGGGCCTGAGCTCTGGAAACACCATATATTTT. It is translated as CASSLGLSSGNTIYF. The chain has TRBV5-4 and TRBJ1-3; D gene uncertain. The germline V gene encodes CDR1 SGHNT and CDR2 YYREEE (reference sequence). V lost 0 bases, J lost 0 bases, and 7 bases lay in between. CDR3 length: 15 residues.

This clone was recorded only once. The chain employs TRBV7-9 and TRBJ2-7, with a tentative D call TRBD1 (8 bases). V was clipped by 6 bases and J by 3 bases, with 18 bases between them. The CDR3 totals 15 residues. Germline V lookup: CDR1 SEHNR, CDR2 FQNEAQ (reference sequence). The DNA of the CDR3 is TGTGCCAGCAGTTATCTACAGGGGGGGAACTACGAGCAGTACTTC. It yields the protein CASSYLQGGNYEQYF.

The rearrangement uses TRBV7-9 and TRBJ2-5; 7 nucleotides align to TRBD1. J gave up 0 bases and V 1 base, and 2 bases lay outside the gene matches. The CDR3 loop spans 15 amino acids. The V gene's germline CDR1 is SEHNR and CDR2 FQNEAQ (reference sequence). This CDR3 reads CASSLGDRDQETQYF. The CDR3 region has the DNA TGTGCCAGCAGCTTAGGAGACAGGGACCAAGAGACCCAGTACTTC.

This clone was recorded only once. The chain carries TRBV5-8 and TRBJ1-5; D unresolved. The germline V and J ends were trimmed by 6 bases and 3 bases, with 19 bases remaining between them. Looked up from germline, CDR1 is SGHTS and CDR2 is YDEGEE. This CDR3 comprises 16 residues. CDR3 nucleotides: TGTGCCAGCATCCTGGGAGGACGGGCAGTCAATCAGCCCCAGCATTTT. This translates into CASILGGRAVNQPQHF. The full variable domain, with the rest looked up from reference TRBV5-8 and TRBJ1-5, is EAGVTQSPTHLIKTRGQQATLRCSPISGHTSVYWYQQALGLGLQFLLWYDEGEERNRGNFPPRFSGRQFPNYSSELNVNALELEDSALYLCASILGGRAVNQPQHFGDGTRLSIL.

The rearrangement joins TRBV2 to TRBJ2-2; tentative D call: TRBD2 (6 bases). The germline V and J ends were trimmed by 8 bases and 4 bases, with 14 bases remaining between them. This CDR3 contains 14 residues. Germline assignment: CDR1 SNHLY and CDR2 FYNNEI. CDR3 sequence (DNA): TGTGCCAGCCTACTAGCATTGGGCACCGGGGAGCTGTTTTTT. It translates to CASLLALGTGELFF.

This clone has just a few counts. The J gene is TRBJ1-5, the V gene TRBV5-6; 8 bases line up with TRBD1. This CDR3 region has 14 residues. In germline, CDR1 is SGHDT, CDR2 YYEEEE. V dropped 0 bases and J dropped 7; count of bases not matched to a gene: 3. The CDR3 sequence is CASSLGAGGQPQHF. The CDR3 DNA is TGTGCCAGCAGCTTGGGGGCAGGGGGCCAGCCCCAGCATTTT.

The V gene is TRBV9, the J gene TRBJ1-6; TRBD1 might be the D (5 bases). Trimming pared 1 base from V and 7 bases from J, leaving 12 bases between. The CDR3 sequence is 15 residues long. CDR1 SGDLS and CDR2 YYNGEE come from the germline V gene. The CDR3 nucleotides read TGTGCCAGCAGCGTACAGGGATTAGGGAATTCACCCCTCCACTTT. Amino acid sequence: CASSVQGLGNSPLHF. Supplemented by reference TRBV9 and TRBJ1-6, the full variable domain reads DSGVTQTPKHLITATGQRVTLRCSPRSGDLSVYWYQQSLDQGLQFLIQYYNGEERAKGNILERFSAQQFPDLHSELNLSSLELGDSALYFCASSVQGLGNSPLHFGNGTRLTVT.

J is TRBJ2-7 and V is TRBV7-8; 8 bases align to TRBD2. Germline V gives CDR1 SGHVS, CDR2 FQNEAQ. Trimming removed 1 base from V and 7 bases from J; junction bases left unmatched: 6. The length of the CDR3 is 14 residues. The CDR3 region has the DNA TGTGCCAGCAGCTTAGAGCCGGGGGGGAGGGAGCAGTACTTC. Amino acids: CASSLEPGGREQYF.